The present T cell receptor (beta chain) was sequenced within a study of molecular identifiers for immune sequencing clone quantification. Study observations and caveats: Spiked-in Jurkat TCR RNA corresponding to one cell was reported as detectable against about 1 million naive cells. Under 1% of molecules in naive cells, but over 98% of effector molecules, belonged to clones above 20 RNA copies.

Naive CD8 T cells were FACS-sorted by CD8+CD4-CCR7+CD45RA+ markers. The CDR3 spans 11 residues. V lost 6 bases to trimming and J lost 6 bases, with 8 bases between them. TCRdb reprocessed the PCR reads with MiXCR, giving one entry per CDR3 protein. The sample yields roughly 630,000 distinct CDR3 sequences, 25% seen once. This clonotype was picked up many times. Its matching antigen is unknown. The receptor comes from a human donor in good health. Some libraries in this study had Jurkat cell RNA spiked in. The chain has TRBV12-3 or TRBV12-4 and TRBJ1-1, with D tentatively TRBD1 (5 bases). The sample comprised naive CD8+ T cells from blood, with Jurkat cell RNA spiked in. The subset: FACS-sorted CD8+CD4-CCR7+CD45RA+ naive T cells. As DNA, the CDR3 is TGTGCCAGCAGCCGGACACCTGAAGCTTTCTTT. This translates into CASSRTPEAFF.